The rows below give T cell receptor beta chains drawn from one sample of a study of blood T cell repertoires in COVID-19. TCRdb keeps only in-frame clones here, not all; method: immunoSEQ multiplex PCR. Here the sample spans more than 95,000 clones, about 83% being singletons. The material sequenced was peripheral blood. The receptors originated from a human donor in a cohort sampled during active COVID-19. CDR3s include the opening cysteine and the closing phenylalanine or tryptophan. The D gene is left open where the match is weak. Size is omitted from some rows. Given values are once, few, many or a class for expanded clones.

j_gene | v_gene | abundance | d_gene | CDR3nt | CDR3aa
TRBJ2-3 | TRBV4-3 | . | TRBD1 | TGCGCCAGCAGCTTGGGGACAGAAATCGCAGATACGCAGTATTTT | CASSLGTEIADTQYF
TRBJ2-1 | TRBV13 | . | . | TGTGCCAGCAGCCCGATTAGTGCCGAGCAGTTCTTC | CASSPISAEQFF
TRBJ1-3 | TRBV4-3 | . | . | TGCGCCAGCAGCCAAGGTCGCGTTTCTGGAAACACCATATATTTT | CASSQGRVSGNTIYF
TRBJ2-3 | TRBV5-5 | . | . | TGTGCCAGCAGCTTGGTTGTGGCAGGGTCTAGCACAGATACGCAGTATTTT | CASSLVVAGSSTDTQYF
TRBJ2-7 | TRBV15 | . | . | TGTGCCACCAGGAGGATAGGGGCAGGAGACTACGAGCAGTACTTC | CATRRIGAGDYEQYF
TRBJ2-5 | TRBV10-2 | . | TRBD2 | TGCGCCAGCCTCAGCGGGACTAGCGGGTATGGGGGGGAGACCCAGTACTTC | CASLSGTSGYGGETQYF
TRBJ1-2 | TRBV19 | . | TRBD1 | TGTGCCAGTAGTTACTCTCAGGGGGCGCGGGGCTACACCTTC | CASSYSQGARGYTF
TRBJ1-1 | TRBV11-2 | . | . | TGTGCCAGCAGCTCTCCGAGACAGAACACTGAAGCTTTCTTT | CASSSPRQNTEAFF
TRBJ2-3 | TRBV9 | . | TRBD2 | TGTGCCAGCAGCGTAGACGGGACTAGCGGGAGGTCGCAGTATTTT | CASSVDGTSGRSQYF
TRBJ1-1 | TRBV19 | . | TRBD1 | TGTGCCAGTAGCCGACAGGGAAGCTTCGGCACTGAAGCTTTCTTT | CASSRQGSFGTEAFF
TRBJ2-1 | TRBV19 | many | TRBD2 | TGTGCCAGTAGTAGGGGGGGCTCCTACAATGAGCAGTTCTTC | CASSRGGSYNEQFF
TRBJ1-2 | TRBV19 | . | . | TGTGCCAGTAGTTACGGCAGGGATTTCGGAGGCTACACCTTC | CASSYGRDFGGYTF
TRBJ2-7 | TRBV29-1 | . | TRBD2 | TGCAGCGTAACTGCGGGAGCTCCCTACGAGCAGTACTTC | CSVTAGAPYEQYF
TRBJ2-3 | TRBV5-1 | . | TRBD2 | TGCGCCAGCAGCGAGACTAGCGGGAGGGGAGATACGCAGTATTTT | CASSETSGRGDTQYF
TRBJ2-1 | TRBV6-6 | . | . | TGTGCCAGCAGTTACGGGGGACTCAGCTCCTACAATGAGCAGTTCTTC | CASSYGGLSSYNEQFF
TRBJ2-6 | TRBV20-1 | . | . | TGCAGTGCCGCTGGGGCCAACGTCCTGACTTTC | CSAAGANVLTF
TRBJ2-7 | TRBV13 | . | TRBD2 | TGTGCCAGCAGCTGGTCTAGCGGGAGGTCCGACGAGCAGTACTTC | CASSWSSGRSDEQYF
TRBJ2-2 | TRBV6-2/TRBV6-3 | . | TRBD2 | TGTGCCAGCAGTTCCCTAGCGGGGAACACCGGGGAGCTGTTTTTT | CASSSLAGNTGELFF
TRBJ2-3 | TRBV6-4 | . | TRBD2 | TGTGCCAGCAGTGACTCCTTGAGAACTAGCGGGAGTCCCCCGACAGATACGCAGTATTTT | CASSDSLRTSGSPPTDTQYF
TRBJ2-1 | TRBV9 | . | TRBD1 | TGTGCCAGCAGCTTACTACAGGGGTTCAGAGAAAAATCAAATGAGCAGTTCTTC | CASSLLQGFREKSNEQFF
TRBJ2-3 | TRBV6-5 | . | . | TGTGCCAGCAGTTCGGTGGGACTCGTGGGGCCAGATACGCAGTATTTT | CASSSVGLVGPDTQYF
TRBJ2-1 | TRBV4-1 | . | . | TGCGCCAGCCGCACTAACTATGAGCAGTTCTTC | CASRTNYEQFF
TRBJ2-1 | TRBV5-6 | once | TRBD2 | TGTGCCAGCAGCTATCTAGCGGGCTCCTACAATGAGCAGTTCTTC | CASSYLAGSYNEQFF
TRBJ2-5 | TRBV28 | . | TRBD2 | TGTGCCAGCAGTCCAACCACCCTAGCGGGAGTGGGAGAGACCCAGTACTTC | CASSPTTLAGVGETQYF
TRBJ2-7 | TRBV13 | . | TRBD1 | TGTGCCAGCAGCTCACCGGGACAGGGGTCCTACGAGCAGTACTTC | CASSSPGQGSYEQYF
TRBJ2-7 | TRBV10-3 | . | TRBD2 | TGTGCCATCAGTGAGTTCCCGGGACTAGCGGAAAGCTCCTACGAGCAGTACTTC | CAISEFPGLAESSYEQYF
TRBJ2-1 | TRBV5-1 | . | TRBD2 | TGCGCCAGCAGCACTAGCGGGGACTCCTACAATGAGCAGTTCTTC | CASSTSGDSYNEQFF
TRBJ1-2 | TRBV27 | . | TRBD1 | TGTGCCAGCAGTTTACAGGGGGCGGTCTTCTATGGCTACACCTTC | CASSLQGAVFYGYTF
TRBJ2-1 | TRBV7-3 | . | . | TGTGCCAGCAGCTCCATTGGAGGTAAAAATAATGAGCAGTTCTTC | CASSSIGGKNNEQFF
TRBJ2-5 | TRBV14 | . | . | TGTGCCAGCAGCCTACAAGAGACCCAGTACTTC | CASSLQETQYF
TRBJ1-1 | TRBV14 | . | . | TGTGCCAGCAGCCGGGAGCGGGAAGCTTTCTTT | CASSREREAFF
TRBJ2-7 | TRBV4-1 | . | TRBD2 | TGCGCCAGCAGCCAAGAGGTGCTAGCGGGAGCTAGGGAGCAGTACTTC | CASSQEVLAGAREQYF
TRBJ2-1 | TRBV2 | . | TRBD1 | TGTGCCAGCTCGGCAGGGGGCAGGGATGAGCAGTTCTTC | CASSAGGRDEQFF
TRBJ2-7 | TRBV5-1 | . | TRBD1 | TGCGCCAGCAGCTTAGCTACCGGGACAGGGACCTACGAGCAGTACTTC | CASSLATGTGTYEQYF
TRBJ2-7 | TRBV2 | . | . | TGTGCCAGCAGTGATTTCCGGAGGACCGGGTTGGGAGACGAGCAGTACTTC | CASSDFRRTGLGDEQYF
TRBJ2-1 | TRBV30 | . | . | TGTGCCTGGAGTGTACTTGGTTACAATGAGCAGTTCTTC | CAWSVLGYNEQFF
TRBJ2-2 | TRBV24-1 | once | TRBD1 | TGTGCCACCAGTGACGTAGTTACAGGGGGCACCGGGGAGCTGTTTTTT | CATSDVVTGGTGELFF
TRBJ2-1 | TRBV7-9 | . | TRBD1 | TGTGCCAGCAGCTTTGGACAGGGTGCTGGGGATGAGCAGTTCTTC | CASSFGQGAGDEQFF
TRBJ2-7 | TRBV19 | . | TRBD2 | TGTGCCAGTAGTATTTTTGCGGGAGCCTCCTACGAGCAGTACTTC | CASSIFAGASYEQYF
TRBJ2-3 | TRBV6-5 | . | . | TGTGCCGGCTCCTCCTTCACTAGGGAGTATTTT | CAGSSFTREYF
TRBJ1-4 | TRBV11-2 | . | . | TGTGCCAGCAGATTGAGTGGAGGTGTGAGTGAAAAACTGTTTTTT | CASRLSGGVSEKLFF
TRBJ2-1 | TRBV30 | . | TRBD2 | TGTGCCTGGTCCGGGGGAGGGCCCTATGAGCAGTTCTTC | CAWSGGGPYEQFF
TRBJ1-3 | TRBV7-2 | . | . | TGTGCCAGCAGCCTTACCCAGGGTCCGGAAAACACCATATATTTT | CASSLTQGPENTIYF
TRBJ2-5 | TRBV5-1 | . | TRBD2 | TGCGCCAGCAGCTTGCGGACTAGCGGGATTCAAGAGACCCAGTACTTC | CASSLRTSGIQETQYF
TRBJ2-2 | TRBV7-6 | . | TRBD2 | TGTGCCAGCAGCTCTACAGCGGGGCGTTTAGGGGAGCTGTTTTTT | CASSSTAGRLGELFF
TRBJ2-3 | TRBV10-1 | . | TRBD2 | TGCGCCAGCAGTGAAGCGGGATCAGGGCTTCTTACAGATACGCAGTATTTT | CASSEAGSGLLTDTQYF
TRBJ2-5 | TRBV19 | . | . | TGTGCCAGTAGTATGGAACTAGCCGAAGAGACCCAGTACTTC | CASSMELAEETQYF
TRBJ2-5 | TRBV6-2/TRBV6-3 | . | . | TGTGCCAGCAGTTATAAAAGGACAGAAAAAGAGACCCAGTACTTC | CASSYKRTEKETQYF